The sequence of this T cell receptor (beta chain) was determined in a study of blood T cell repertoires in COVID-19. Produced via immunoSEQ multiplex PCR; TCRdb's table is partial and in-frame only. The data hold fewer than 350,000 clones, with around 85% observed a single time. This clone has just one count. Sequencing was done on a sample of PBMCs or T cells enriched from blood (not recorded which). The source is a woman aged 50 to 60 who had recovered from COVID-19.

This CDR3 is CATKPTGGNEQFF. DNA of the CDR3: TGTGCCACCAAACCGACAGGGGGCAATGAGCAGTTCTTC. V usage is TRBV24-1 and J usage is TRBJ2-1; TRBD1 matches 9 bases. Germline-derived CDR1 and CDR2 are KGHDR and SFDVKD. Unmatched junction bases numbered 4, after V lost 8 bases and J lost 6 bases. The CDR3 extends over 13 amino acids.